This TCR beta chain comes out of a study of CD8 T cells in ankylosing spondylitis. Study conclusions and caveats: Ankylosing spondylitis blood appeared to be characterized by a TCR beta motif of 8 or 9 highly homologous variants. Reactive arthritis synovial fluid and blood were previously reported to contain some motif variants. Reported data indicate significant enrichment of disease-linked clones within matched ankylosing spondylitis synovial fluid. With a CD8+ phenotype, disease-linked clones were relatively rare in peripheral blood.

As regards this clonotype: The antigen is unknown.

The CDR3 spans 18 residues. Germline V gene sequence: CDR1 DFQATT, CDR2 SNEGSKA (reference sequence). With 4 bases removed from V and 2 bases from J, the gap between germline ends came to 26 bases. Generation of TCR beta libraries employed quantitative 5'-RACE incorporating molecular barcodes. TCRdb passed the 5' RACE reads through MiXCR, listing each CDR3 protein once. Of some 700,000 distinct CDR3 sequences in the sample, under 20% are singletons; the top ten hold about 20%. The TCR was taken from a male donor with ankylosing spondylitis. The material sequenced was blood, either unsorted or a sorted T cell fraction (not recorded which). The V gene is TRBV20-1, the J gene TRBJ2-5; D gene ambiguous. The CDR3 DNA sequence: TGCAGTGCTACAGATGCTAGTAACAAATTGAGGTGGCAAGAGACCCAGTACTTC. Protein product: CSATDASNKLRWQETQYF.